This T cell receptor beta chain was observed in a study of blood T cell repertoires in COVID-19. Using immunoSEQ multiplex PCR, the repertoire was profiled, and TCRdb retains in-frame clones only, with some absent. This table has 150,000 to 200,000 clones, over 70% appearing once. CDR1 is GTSNPN and CDR2 is SVGIG in the germline V gene (reference sequence). The CDR3 runs 12 residues. Trimming pared 3 bases from V and 0 bases from J, leaving 6 bases between. The sequence came from a man aged 60 to 75 with active or convalescent COVID-19. Input material: peripheral blood. The rearrangement links TRBV30 to TRBJ2-7; D may be TRBD1 (5 bases). The CDR3 DNA reads TGTGCCTGGAGCAGGGACTCCTACGAGCAGTACTTC. Translating it yields CAWSRDSYEQYF. Together with reference TRBV30 and TRBJ2-7, the CDR3 gives the full variable domain: SQTIHQWPATLVQPVGSPLSLECTVEGTSNPNLYWYRQAAGRGLQLLFYSVGIGQISSEVPQNLSASRPQDRQFILSSKKLLLSDSGFYLCAWSRDSYEQYFGPGTRLTVT.